The clone carrying this T cell receptor (beta chain) has ten or more counts. What it binds is not known. The data were obtained in a study of Graves' ophthalmopathy and Graves' hyperthyroidism. Study context: Peripheral blood collection took place at initial diagnosis, before any treatment.

The sequenced template was RNA, covering the TCR beta CDR3 region. The authors performed first-round RT-PCR with HTBI primers and then a second-round multiplex PCR. TCRdb re-analysed the multiplex PCR reads in MiXCR, keeping a single row per CDR3 protein. Among about 370,000 distinct CDR3 sequences listed, roughly 17% were seen once. Participants with hyperthyroidism, aged 18 to 65, were newly diagnosed with under 2 months' duration. Study outcomes and limitations: A model of 13 signatures distinguished ophthalmopathy from stable hyperthyroidism at under 90% sensitivity and roughly 82% specificity.

The germline V gene has CDR1 GTSNPN and CDR2 SVGIG (reference sequence). The CDR3 extends over 15 amino acids. The germline V and J ends were trimmed by 1 base and 3 bases, with 12 bases remaining between them. The chain has TRBV30 and TRBJ2-2, with D perhaps assigned TRBD1 or TRBD2 (5 bases each). The specimen was peripheral blood. This TCR was sampled from an adult woman with stable Graves' hyperthyroidism. The CDR3 region has the DNA TGTGCCTGGAGTGGATGGGGGTCGTACACCGGGGAGCTGTTTTTT. Translation gives CAWSGWGSYTGELFF.